Below are 23 T cell receptor beta chains sequenced from a single sample in a study of blood T cells in healthy people across ages. It was with a sample-barcoded 5' primer and a J-beta primer mix that a second PCR of roughly 7 to 12 cycles was run. TCRdb fed the 5' RACE reads into MiXCR, producing one record per CDR3 protein. The table shows roughly 720,000 distinct CDR3 sequences, with roughly 50% occurring only once. The sample consisted of blood. These receptors were obtained from a man older than 75 in good health.

This chain connects TRBV15 to TRBJ2-1; tentatively, D is TRBD1 or TRBD2 (6 bases each). V dropped 0 bases and J dropped 5 bases, with 11 bases sitting between them. Germline assignment: CDR1 LNHNV and CDR2 YYDKDF (reference sequence). CDR3 size: 15 residues. CDR3 coding DNA: TGTGCCACCAGCAGAGATCGGGGGCTAAACAATGAGCAGTTCTTC. Residues: CATSRDRGLNNEQFF.

The V call is TRBV9, the J call TRBJ2-3; D is perhaps TRBD1 (6 bases). V was clipped by 1 base and J by 0 bases, with 9 bases between them. Germline V gene sequence: CDR1 SGDLS, CDR2 YYNGEE. There are 15 residues in the CDR3. CDR3 nucleotides: TGTGCCAGCAGCGTACTGGGGGCCAGCACAGATACGCAGTATTTT. It codes for CASSVLGASTDTQYF.

In this sample, this clonotype turned up a few times. The chain couples TRBV12-3 or TRBV12-4 to TRBJ1-2; 7 bases agree with TRBD1. The CDR3 extends over 13 amino acids. V shed 6 bases and J 4 bases; nucleotides not matched to a gene: 5. In nucleotides, the CDR3 is TGTGCCAGCAGCCTTGACAGGGTCTATGGCTACACCTTC. Its protein product is CASSLDRVYGYTF.

This clonotype has just a few counts. The rearrangement joins TRBV6-5 to TRBJ2-7, with 9 nucleotides matching TRBD2. Trimming took 5 bases from V and 4 from J; bases not matched to a gene: 9. The germline gives CDR1 MNHEY, CDR2 SVGAGI. The CDR3 spans 15 residues. This CDR3 reads CASSPREGLKYEQYF. In nucleotides, the CDR3 is TGTGCCAGCAGTCCGCGGGAGGGCCTAAAGTACGAGCAGTACTTC.

This clonotype was counted many times. The CDR3 DNA reads TGCAGTGCTAGGGACCCCGGGGGCCAAGAGACCCAGTACTTC. Translated, it gives CSARDPGGQETQYF. The chain has TRBV20-1 and TRBJ2-5; perhaps TRBD2 as D (6 bases). CDR3 length: 14 residues. Trimming shortened V by 3 bases and J by 1 base, and 12 bases separated the two germline ends. Germline V gives CDR1 DFQATT, CDR2 SNEGSKA (reference sequence).

The J gene is TRBJ2-5, the V gene TRBV6-5; 10 nucleotides agree with TRBD1. Matching the DNA end better, TRBJ2-7 makes the J call doubtful. CDR3 size: 14 residues. CDR1 and CDR2 (germline): MNHEY, SVGAGI. This chain's CDR3 is CASSPGTGVSEQYF. In DNA form, the CDR3 reads TGTGCCAGCAGTCCCGGGACAGGGGTGTCCGAGCAGTACTTC.

This clonotype was counted a few times. The CDR3 region has the DNA TGTGCCAGCAGTTCCCCCCTCCGTACGGGAGTTCGTTACGAGCAGTACTTC. It is translated as CASSSPLRTGVRYEQYF. The V and J genes are TRBV28 and TRBJ2-4, with D maybe TRBD2 (6 bases). The end of the DNA aligns better with TRBJ2-7, so the J call may be wrong. CDR3 length: 17 residues. Germline assignment: CDR1 MDHEN and CDR2 SYDVKM.

V and J are TRBV2 and TRBJ2-1; TRBD2 matches at 7 bases. CDR1 and CDR2 from the germline V gene are SNHLY and FYNNEI. J lost 13 bases, V lost 0 bases, and 6 bases had no gene match. This CDR3 has 13 amino acids. CDR3 in DNA: TGTGCCAGCAGTGAAGCGCTTGCGGGAGCTCAGTTCTTC. This translates into CASSEALAGAQFF.

This clonotype was detected only a few times. The V call is TRBV24-1, the J call TRBJ1-5, with 8 nucleotides matching TRBD1. Germline V gene sequence: CDR1 KGHDR, CDR2 SFDVKD. The CDR3 has 17 amino acids. V shed 4 bases, J shed 6 bases, and the junction held 13 bases outside the gene matches. CDR3 nucleotides: TGTGCCACCAGTGACCCCAAAGCAGGGGGCCGTGGTCAGCCCCAGCATTTT. Its translation is CATSDPKAGGRGQPQHF.

The chain joins TRBV13 to TRBJ2-5, with 8 bases lining up with TRBD2. The end of the DNA fits TRBJ2-7 better, so the J call may be wrong. The length of the CDR3 is 15 residues. Looked up from germline, CDR1 is PRHDT and CDR2 is FYEKMQ (reference sequence). DNA of the CDR3: TGTGCCAGCAGCCCCTATGGGACTAGTCTTTACGAGCAGTACTTC. Encoded protein: CASSPYGTSLYEQYF.

The chain employs TRBV6-2 or TRBV6-3 and TRBJ2-4; D gene uncertain. TRBJ2-7 matches the DNA end more closely, so the J call is doubtful. Germline V gene lookup returns CDR1 MNHEY and CDR2 SVGEGT. This CDR3 spans 11 amino acids. The CDR3 DNA reads TGTGCCAGCAGTAACCCCCGCGAGCAGTACTTC. This codes for CASSNPREQYF.

J is TRBJ2-7 and V is TRBV5-6, with 8 bases matching TRBD1. Germline-derived CDR1 and CDR2 are SGHDT and YYEEEE. Trimming at V came to 4 bases and at J to 0 bases, leaving 3 bases not matched to a gene. The CDR3 has 14 amino acids. CDR3 in amino acids: CASSDRGGSYEQYF. CDR3 nucleotides: TGTGCCAGCAGCGACAGGGGAGGCTCCTACGAGCAGTACTTC.

The chain combines TRBV25-1 with TRBJ1-5; D is perhaps TRBD1 (6 bases). Per the germline V gene, CDR1 is MGHDK and CDR2 is SYGVNS. The CDR3 has 16 amino acids. Trimming shortened V by 10 bases and J by 1 base, and 20 bases separated the two germline ends. CDR3 residues: CAKATGGLESNQPQHF. CDR3 nucleotides: TGTGCCAAGGCGACAGGAGGTTTGGAGAGCAATCAGCCCCAGCATTTT.

The V call is TRBV12-3 or TRBV12-4, the J call TRBJ1-4; D ambiguous. V dropped 5 bases and J dropped 0 bases, with 7 bases sitting between them. The CDR3 covers 14 residues. CDR3: CASSTDTTNEKLFF. The CDR3 DNA reads as TGTGCCAGCAGTACGGATACAACTAATGAAAAACTGTTTTTT.

About this clonotype: A read error may account for a junction end that differs from germline. The chain uses TRBV5-1 and TRBJ2-1, with D possibly being TRBD2 (6 bases). Germline loops: CDR1 SGHRS, CDR2 YFSETQ. The CDR3 extends over 14 amino acids. The CDR3 protein is CTSTAGPTYNEQFF. The CDR3 DNA reads TGCACCAGCACCGCGGGACCGACCTACAATGAGCAGTTCTTC.

This chain joins TRBV6-5 and TRBJ2-1; 8 bases are a match to TRBD1. CDR3 length equals 11 residues. The trim removed 9 bases at V and 8 bases at J, leaving 3 bases unmatched. Germline values: CDR1 MNHEY, CDR2 SVGAGI. CDR3 DNA: TGTGCCAGTGGACAGGGCCATGAGCAGTTCTTC. It is translated as CASGQGHEQFF.

This rearrangement joins TRBV27 to TRBJ2-4; D may be TRBD1 (5 bases). The J call could be wrong; TRBJ2-7 is a better fit for the DNA end. This CDR3 comprises 17 residues. From germline, CDR1 is MNHEY and CDR2 SMNVEV (reference sequence). The CDR3 DNA follows: TGTGCCAGCAGTTTATCTCCCGCCGGACACCCCTTGTACGAGCAGTACTTC. Its translation: CASSLSPAGHPLYEQYF.

As concerns this clonotype: One end of the junction varies from germline; a read error may be responsible. This chain joins TRBV7-9 and TRBJ1-2, with a weak D call TRBD1 (5 bases). The germline gives CDR1 SEHNR, CDR2 FQNEAQ (reference sequence). CDR3 length: 16 amino acids. The CDR3 sequence is CASSPRVATANYGYIF. CDR3 coding DNA: TGTGCCAGCAGCCCTCGGGTAGCGACAGCTAACTATGGCTACATCTTC.

This chain links TRBV21-1 with TRBJ2-3; the table calls TRBD2, which could not be checked here. TRBV21-1 counts as a pseudogene. This CDR3 region has 18 residues. CDR3 protein: CASSKRGRGRVRHRYAYF. The DNA for the CDR3 is TGTGCCAGCAGCAAAAGGGGTCGGGGGAGGGTGAGGCACAGATACGCGTATTTT.

This clonotype was counted a few times. This chain links TRBV7-9 with TRBJ2-5, with 7 bases lining up with TRBD2. Germline loops: CDR1 SEHNR, CDR2 FQNEAQ (reference sequence). This CDR3 has 15 residues. V shed 5 bases, J shed 4 bases, and the junction held 10 bases outside the gene matches. The CDR3 DNA sequence: TGTGCCAGCAGCCCCTCTGGCGGGAGTGGAGAGACCCAGTACTTC. Residues: CASSPSGGSGETQYF.

V is TRBV7-9 and J is TRBJ2-3; the match to TRBD2 covers 7 bases. In germline, CDR1 is SEHNR, CDR2 FQNEAQ (reference sequence). This CDR3 contains 14 residues. V lost 2 bases to trimming and J lost 14 bases; unmatched junction nucleotides: 13. CDR3 protein: CASSLKRDVLLAYF. The CDR3, as DNA: TGTGCCAGCAGCTTAAAGCGGGACGTTTTATTGGCGTATTTT.

The CDR3 region is CASKRSQSYEQYF. DNA for the CDR3: TGTGCCAGCAAACGGAGCCAGTCCTACGAGCAGTACTTC. The chain uses TRBV6-6 and TRBJ2-7; the D is unclear. Trimming removed 7 bases from V and 1 base from J, with 11 bases in between. Germline-derived CDR1 and CDR2 are MNHNY and SVGAGI (reference sequence). This CDR3 is built from 13 residues.

The rearrangement joins TRBV3-1 to TRBJ1-2, with no clear D. The length of the CDR3 is 13 residues. Trimming pared 5 bases from V and 8 bases from J, leaving 15 bases between. Germline V gene data show CDR1 as LGHDT and CDR2 as YNNKEL (reference sequence). CDR3 sequence reads: CASSNLRSGGYTF. CDR3 nucleotides: TGTGCCAGCAGCAACCTCCGGTCGGGCGGCTACACCTTC.